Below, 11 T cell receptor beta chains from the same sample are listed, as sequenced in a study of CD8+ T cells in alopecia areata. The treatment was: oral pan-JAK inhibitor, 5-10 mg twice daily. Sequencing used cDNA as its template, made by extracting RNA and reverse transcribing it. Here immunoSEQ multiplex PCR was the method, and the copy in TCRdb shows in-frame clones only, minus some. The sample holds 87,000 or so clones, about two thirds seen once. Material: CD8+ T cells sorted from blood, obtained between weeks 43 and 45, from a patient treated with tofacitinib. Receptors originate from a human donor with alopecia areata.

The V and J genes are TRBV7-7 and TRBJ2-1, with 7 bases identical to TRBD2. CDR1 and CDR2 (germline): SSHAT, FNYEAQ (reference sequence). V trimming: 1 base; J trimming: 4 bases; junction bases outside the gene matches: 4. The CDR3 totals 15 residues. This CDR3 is CASSLEVSGYNEQFF. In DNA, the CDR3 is TGTGCCAGCAGCTTAGAGGTTAGCGGGTACAATGAGCAGTTCTTC.

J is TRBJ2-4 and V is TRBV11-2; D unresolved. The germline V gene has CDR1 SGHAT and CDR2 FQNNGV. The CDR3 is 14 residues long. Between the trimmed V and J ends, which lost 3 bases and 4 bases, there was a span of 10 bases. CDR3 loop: CASSFSGRKNIQYF. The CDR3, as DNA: TGTGCCAGCAGCTTTTCAGGCAGGAAAAACATTCAGTACTTC.

CDR3 bases: TGTGCCAGCAGCGTGGCGGTGAACACTGAAGCTTTCTTT. It encodes CASSVAVNTEAFF. This rearrangement joins TRBV5-6 to TRBJ1-1; no firm D call. Trimming removed 4 bases from V and 0 bases from J, with 7 bases in between. Per the germline V gene, CDR1 is SGHDT and CDR2 is YYEEEE. This CDR3 has 13 amino acids.

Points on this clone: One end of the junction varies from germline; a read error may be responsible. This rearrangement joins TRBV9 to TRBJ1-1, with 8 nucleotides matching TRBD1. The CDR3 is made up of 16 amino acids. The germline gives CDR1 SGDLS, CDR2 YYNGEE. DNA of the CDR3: TGTGCCAGCAGCGTAGAGGGGCAGGGGGCGTTTTCAGCCACCATCTTT. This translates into CASSVEGQGAFSATIF.

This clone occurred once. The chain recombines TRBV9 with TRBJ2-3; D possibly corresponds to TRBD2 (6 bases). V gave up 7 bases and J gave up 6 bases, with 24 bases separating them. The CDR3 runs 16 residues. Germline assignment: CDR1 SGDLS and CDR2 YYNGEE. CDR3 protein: CASEGPAGVGGDTQYF. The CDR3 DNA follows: TGTGCCAGCGAGGGCCCAGCGGGCGTGGGTGGGGATACGCAGTATTTT.

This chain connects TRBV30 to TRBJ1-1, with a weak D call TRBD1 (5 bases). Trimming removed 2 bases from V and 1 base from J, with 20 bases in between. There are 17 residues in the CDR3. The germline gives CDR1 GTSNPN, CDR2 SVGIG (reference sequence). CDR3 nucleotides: TGTGCCTGGAGTACGGGGGGGAGTTGGGCTACGAACACTGAAGCTTTCTTT. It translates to CAWSTGGSWATNTEAFF.

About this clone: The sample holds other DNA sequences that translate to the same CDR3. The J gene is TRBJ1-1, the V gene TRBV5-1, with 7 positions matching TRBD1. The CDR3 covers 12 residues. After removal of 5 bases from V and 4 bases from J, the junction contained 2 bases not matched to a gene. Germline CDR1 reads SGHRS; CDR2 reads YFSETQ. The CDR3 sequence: CASRQGGTEAFF. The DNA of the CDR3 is TGCGCCAGCAGGCAGGGGGGCACTGAAGCTTTCTTT.

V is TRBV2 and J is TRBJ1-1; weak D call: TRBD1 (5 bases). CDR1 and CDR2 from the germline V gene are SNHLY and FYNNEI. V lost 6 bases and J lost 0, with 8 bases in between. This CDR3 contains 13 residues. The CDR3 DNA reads TGTGCCAGCAGAGAGACAGTGAACACTGAAGCTTTCTTT. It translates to CASRETVNTEAFF.

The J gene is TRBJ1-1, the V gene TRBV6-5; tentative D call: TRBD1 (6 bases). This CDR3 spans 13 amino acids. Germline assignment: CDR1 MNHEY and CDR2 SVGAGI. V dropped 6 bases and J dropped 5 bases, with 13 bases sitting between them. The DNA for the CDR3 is TGTGCCAGCAGCCTCAGGGGTATGACTGAAGCTTTCTTT. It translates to CASSLRGMTEAFF.

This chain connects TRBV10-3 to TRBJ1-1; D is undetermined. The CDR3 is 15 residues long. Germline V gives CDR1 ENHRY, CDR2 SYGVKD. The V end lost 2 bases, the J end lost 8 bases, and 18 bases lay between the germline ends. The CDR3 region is CAISEPSESPLEAFF. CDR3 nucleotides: TGTGCCATCAGTGAGCCGAGCGAATCCCCTTTGGAAGCTTTCTTT.

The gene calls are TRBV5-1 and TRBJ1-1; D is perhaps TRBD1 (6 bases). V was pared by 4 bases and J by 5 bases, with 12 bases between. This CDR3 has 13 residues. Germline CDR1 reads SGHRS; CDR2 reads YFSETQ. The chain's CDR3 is CASSTGQYTEAFF. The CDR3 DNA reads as TGCGCCAGCAGCACCGGACAGTATACTGAAGCTTTCTTT.